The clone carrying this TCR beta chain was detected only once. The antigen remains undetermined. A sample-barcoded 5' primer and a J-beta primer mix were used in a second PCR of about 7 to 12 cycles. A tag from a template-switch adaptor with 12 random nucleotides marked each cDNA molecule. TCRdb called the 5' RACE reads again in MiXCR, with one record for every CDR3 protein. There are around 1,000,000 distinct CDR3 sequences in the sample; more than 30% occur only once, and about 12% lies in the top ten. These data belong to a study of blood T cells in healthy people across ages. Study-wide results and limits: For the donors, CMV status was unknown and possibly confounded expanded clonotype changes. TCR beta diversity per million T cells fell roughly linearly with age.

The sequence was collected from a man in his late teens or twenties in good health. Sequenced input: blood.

CDR3: CASSPEAGGYYGYTF. The CDR3 DNA follows: TGTGCCAGCAGTCCCGAAGCGGGGGGGTACTATGGCTACACCTTC. The rearrangement joins TRBV27 to TRBJ1-2; a weak D match, TRBD1 (5 bases). CDR3 size: 15 residues. Germline values: CDR1 MNHEY, CDR2 SMNVEV (reference sequence). The V end lost 5 bases, the J end lost 3 bases, and 16 bases lay between the germline ends.